What follows describes a single TCR beta chain. Its count unrecorded, this clonotype is medium-sized (0.01 to 0.1%) by frequency. The specificity of this receptor is unknown. The data were taken from a study of CD8 T cells in cerebrospinal fluid in Alzheimer's disease (dated by TCRdb to between 2020 and 2021). In terms of the full investigation: The study used two single-cell methods, plate-based nested PCR sequencing and droplet-based sequencing, to evaluate clonal expansion of CSF T cells. The study tested whether clonally expanded T cells were present in cerebrospinal fluid from healthy elderly individuals and from patients with neurodegenerative disease. The droplet-based CSF comparison of patients and controls included some 10 healthy controls (just under 11,000 cells) and some 10 patients with MCI or Alzheimer's disease (more than 10,000 cells). A total of some 25 samples were covered by the CSF gene-expression analysis, which included Parkinson's disease patients.

From the germline V gene (reference sequence), CDR1 is MNHEY and CDR2 is SMNVEV. There are 14 amino acids in the CDR3, from cysteine to phenylalanine inclusive. The DNA is unrecorded. None of the participants had acute infectious disease, and every participant was in good physical condition. For droplet-based sequencing, live CSF cells were sorted with a live/dead marker. CSF was obtained by lumbar puncture, and immune cells were pelleted by centrifugation at 300g. Each CSF sample was checked for red blood cells, and any sample showing blood contamination was excluded. CSF cells were cryopreserved in freezing medium, frozen overnight at -80 °C, and then stored in liquid nitrogen. CSF samples were stored for less than seven months before analysis. Library creation used 10x single-cell sequencing. Profiling of CSF cells was done with 10X Genomics single-cell V(D)J and 5' gene-expression libraries. CSF single-cell TCR libraries were sequenced on an Illumina NextSeq550. Per the authors' processing: V(D)J reads were aligned to the vdj-GRCh38 alts ensemble 2.0.0 reference and processed with the Cell Ranger vdj pipeline. A clonotype was defined as a group of cell barcodes sharing the same set of productive CDR3 nucleotide sequences. Clonotype information was added to Seurat v3.0 gene-expression metadata to link clonality with transcriptional profiles. Any CSF cell with more than 1,800 genes, more than 7,500 UMIs or more than 10% mitochondrial reads was excluded. To find TCRs with known antigen specificity, CDR3-beta sequences were matched against VDJdb. Clone sharing was examined by network analysis using the R package qgraph, in which only TCRs with complete alpha and beta chains were included. TCRdb reprocessed the reads and assigns one entry to each CDR3 protein sequence, leaving out DNA. TCRdb's processing, not the authors', yielded these V and J calls. The sample table holds roughly 1,600 distinct CDR3 sequences. 10% of the sample is taken by the ten largest.

Results and caveats for the whole study, not just this receptor: In pooled data, a highly expanded clone (at least 3% of TCRs) occurred in 1 of 10 healthy subjects versus most of the 6 Alzheimer's patients. Only samples with detectable clones went into the overall clonality comparison: about 11 healthy, 5 MCI, 5 AD, and 6 PD. It was cautioned by the authors that a causal link between EBV and Alzheimer's disease is not established by the detection of EBV-specific TCRs in CSF. The EBV-specific clones were neither the most highly expanded clones nor enriched among patients. A higher percentage of TCRs was made up by the largest CSF clone in patients with MCI or Alzheimer's disease than in controls.

Rearrangement joined TRBV27 to TRBJ1-6; TCRdb names TRBD1, which stays unverified in the absence of DNA. This TCR derives from a human donor in good health. Sequenced material: cerebrospinal fluid. CDR3 sequence: CASRGQGYNSPLHF.